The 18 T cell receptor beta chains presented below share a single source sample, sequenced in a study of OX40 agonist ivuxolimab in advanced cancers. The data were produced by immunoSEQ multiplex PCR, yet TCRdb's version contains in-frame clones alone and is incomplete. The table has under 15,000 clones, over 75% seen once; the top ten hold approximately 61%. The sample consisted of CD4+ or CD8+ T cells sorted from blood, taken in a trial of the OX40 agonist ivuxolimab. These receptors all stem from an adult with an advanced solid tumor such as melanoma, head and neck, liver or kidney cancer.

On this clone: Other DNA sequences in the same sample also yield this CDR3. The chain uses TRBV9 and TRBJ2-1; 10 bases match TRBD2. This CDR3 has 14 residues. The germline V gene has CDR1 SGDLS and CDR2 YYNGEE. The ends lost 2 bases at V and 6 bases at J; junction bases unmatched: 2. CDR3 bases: TGTGCCAGCAGCGTGAGCGGGGGGGCCAATGAGCAGTTCTTC. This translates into CASSVSGGANEQFF.

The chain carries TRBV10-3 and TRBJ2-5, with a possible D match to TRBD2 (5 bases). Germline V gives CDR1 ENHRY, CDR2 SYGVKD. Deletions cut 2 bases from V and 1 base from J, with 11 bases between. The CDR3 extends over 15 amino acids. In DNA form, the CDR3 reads TGTGCCATCAGTGAGCGCCTAGCCTTCCAAGAGACCCAGTACTTC. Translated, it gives CAISERLAFQETQYF.

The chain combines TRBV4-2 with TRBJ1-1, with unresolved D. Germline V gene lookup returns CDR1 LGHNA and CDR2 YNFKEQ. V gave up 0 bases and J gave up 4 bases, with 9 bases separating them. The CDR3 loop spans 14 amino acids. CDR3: CASSQDRFPTEAFF. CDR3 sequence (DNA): TGTGCCAGCAGCCAAGACAGGTTTCCCACTGAAGCTTTCTTT.

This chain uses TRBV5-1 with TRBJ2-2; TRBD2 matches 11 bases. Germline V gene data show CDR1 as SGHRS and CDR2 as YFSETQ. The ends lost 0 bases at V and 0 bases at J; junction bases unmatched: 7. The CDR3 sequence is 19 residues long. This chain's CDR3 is CASSLVLLAGGTNTGELFF. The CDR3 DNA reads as TGCGCCAGCAGCTTGGTACTCCTAGCGGGGGGCACGAACACCGGGGAGCTGTTTTTT.

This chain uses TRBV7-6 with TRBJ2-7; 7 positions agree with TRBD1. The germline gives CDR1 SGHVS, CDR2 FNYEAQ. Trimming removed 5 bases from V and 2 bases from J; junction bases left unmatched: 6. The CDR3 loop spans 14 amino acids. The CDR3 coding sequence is TGTGCCAGCAGCGCGACCGGGACAGCCTACGAGCAGTACTTC. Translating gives CASSATGTAYEQYF.

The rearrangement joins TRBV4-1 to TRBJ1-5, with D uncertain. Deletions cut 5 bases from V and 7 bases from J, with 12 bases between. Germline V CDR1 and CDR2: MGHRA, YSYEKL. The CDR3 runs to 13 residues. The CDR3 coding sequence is TGCGCCAGCAGCTCGGAGGCGGACCAGCCCCAGCATTTT. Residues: CASSSEADQPQHF.

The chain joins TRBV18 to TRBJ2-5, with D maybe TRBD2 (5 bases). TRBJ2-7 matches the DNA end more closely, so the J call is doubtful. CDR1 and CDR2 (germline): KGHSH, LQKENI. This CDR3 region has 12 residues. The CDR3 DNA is TGTGCCAGCTCCCCGGGAAAAAACGAGCAGTACTTC. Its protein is CASSPGKNEQYF.

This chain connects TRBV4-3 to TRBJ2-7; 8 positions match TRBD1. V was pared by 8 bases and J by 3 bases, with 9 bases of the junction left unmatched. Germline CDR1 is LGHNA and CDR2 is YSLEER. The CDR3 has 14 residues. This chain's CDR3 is CASGLGTGDYEQYF. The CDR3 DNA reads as TGCGCCAGCGGCCTAGGGACAGGAGACTACGAGCAGTACTTC.

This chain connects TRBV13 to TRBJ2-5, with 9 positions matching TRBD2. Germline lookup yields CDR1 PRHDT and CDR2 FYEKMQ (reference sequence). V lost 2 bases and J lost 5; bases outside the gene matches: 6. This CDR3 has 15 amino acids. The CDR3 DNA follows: TGTGCCAGCAGCTTAAAGCGGGGGGCTGCGGAGACCCAGTACTTC. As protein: CASSLKRGAAETQYF.

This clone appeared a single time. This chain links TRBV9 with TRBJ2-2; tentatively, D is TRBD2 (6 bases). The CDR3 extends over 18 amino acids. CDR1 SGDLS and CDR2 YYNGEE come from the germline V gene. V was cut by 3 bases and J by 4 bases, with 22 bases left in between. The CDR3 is CASSGEVWAPRGTGELFF. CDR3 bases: TGTGCCAGCAGCGGGGAGGTATGGGCCCCAAGGGGCACCGGGGAGCTGTTTTTT.

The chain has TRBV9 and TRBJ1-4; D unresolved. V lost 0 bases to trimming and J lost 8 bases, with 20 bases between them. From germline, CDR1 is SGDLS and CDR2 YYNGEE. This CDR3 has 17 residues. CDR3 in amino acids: CASSVGGTGSPGEKLFF. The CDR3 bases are TGTGCCAGCAGCGTAGGAGGTACCGGGAGTCCGGGGGAAAAACTGTTTTTT.

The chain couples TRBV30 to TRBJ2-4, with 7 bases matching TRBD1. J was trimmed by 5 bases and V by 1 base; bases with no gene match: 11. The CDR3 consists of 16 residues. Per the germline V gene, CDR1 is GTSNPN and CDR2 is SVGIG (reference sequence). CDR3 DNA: TGTGCCTGGAGTGCGCCCGACAGGGTGGTCCAAAACATTCAGTACTTC. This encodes CAWSAPDRVVQNIQYF. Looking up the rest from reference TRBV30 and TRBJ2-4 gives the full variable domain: SQTIHQWPATLVQPVGSPLSLECTVEGTSNPNLYWYRQAAGRGLQLLFYSVGIGQISSEVPQNLSASRPQDRQFILSSKKLLLSDSGFYLCAWSAPDRVVQNIQYFGAGTRLSVL.

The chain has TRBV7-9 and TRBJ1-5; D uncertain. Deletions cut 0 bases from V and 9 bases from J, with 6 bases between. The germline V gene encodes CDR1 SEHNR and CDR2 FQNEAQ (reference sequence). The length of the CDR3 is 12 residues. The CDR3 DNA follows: TGTGCCAGCAGCTTAGCGGGTTGGCCCCAGCATTTT. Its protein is CASSLAGWPQHF.

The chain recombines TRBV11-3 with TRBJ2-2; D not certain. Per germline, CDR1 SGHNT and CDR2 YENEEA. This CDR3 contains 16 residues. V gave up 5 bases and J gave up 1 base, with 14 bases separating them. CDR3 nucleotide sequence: TGTGCCAGCAGCCCCTACTTGGAACAGAACACCGGGGAGCTGTTTTTT. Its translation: CASSPYLEQNTGELFF.

The CDR3 coding sequence is TGTGCCAGCAGGGGACTAGCGGGAGAGTCGGGAGATACGCAGTATTTT. Encoded protein: CASRGLAGESGDTQYF. This chain joins TRBV4-2 and TRBJ2-3, with 14 bases matching TRBD2. With 6 bases clipped from V and 5 bases from J, the junction kept 7 bases outside the gene matches. Germline CDR1 is LGHNA and CDR2 is YNFKEQ. The CDR3 extends over 16 amino acids.

CDR3 bases: TGTGCCAGCAGCGACTCCGGGACAGGGCACTACGAGCAGTACTTC. Its protein product is CASSDSGTGHYEQYF. V gene TRBV7-9 combines with J gene TRBJ2-7; 9 bases are shared with TRBD1. J lost 3 bases, V lost 5 bases, and 8 bases had no gene match. The CDR3 runs to 15 residues. Germline-derived CDR1 and CDR2 are SEHNR and FQNEAQ (reference sequence).

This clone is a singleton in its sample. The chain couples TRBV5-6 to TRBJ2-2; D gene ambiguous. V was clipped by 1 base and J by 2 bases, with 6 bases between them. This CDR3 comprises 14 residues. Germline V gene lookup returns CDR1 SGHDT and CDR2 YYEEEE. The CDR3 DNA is TGTGCCAGCAGCTTGCCCTCTAACACCGGGGAGCTGTTTTTT. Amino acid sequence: CASSLPSNTGELFF.

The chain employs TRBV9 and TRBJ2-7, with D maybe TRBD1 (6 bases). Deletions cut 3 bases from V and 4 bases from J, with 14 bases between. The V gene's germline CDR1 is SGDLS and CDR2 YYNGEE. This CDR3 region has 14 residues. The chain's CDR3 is CASSASGTKYEQYF. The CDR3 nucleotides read TGTGCCAGCAGCGCTTCCGGGACAAAATACGAGCAGTACTTC. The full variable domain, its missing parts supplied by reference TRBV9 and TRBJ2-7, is DSGVTQTPKHLITATGQRVTLRCSPRSGDLSVYWYQQSLDQGLQFLIQYYNGEERAKGNILERFSAQQFPDLHSELNLSSLELGDSALYFCASSASGTKYEQYFGPGTRLTVT.